The 3 T cell receptor beta chains below come from one sample, sequenced in a study of shared clonotypes between healthy human individuals. Assay used: immunoSEQ multiplex PCR; TCRdb lists only in-frame clones, some missing. The sample lists approximately 2.1 million clones, 80% to 95% occurring once. Sequencing used naive CD4+ T cells from PBMCs. Subset given: CD45RA+ positively selected. Every receptor here comes from a man aged 18 to 29 in good health. Some clones in this sample may be carry-over from other donors' samples.

The J gene is TRBJ2-3, the V gene TRBV5-6; no reliable D call. This CDR3 region has 13 residues. Germline-derived CDR1 and CDR2 are SGHDT and YYEEEE. V lost 1 base to trimming and J lost 0 bases, with 3 bases between them. The CDR3 here is CASSLISTDTQYF. CDR3 DNA: TGTGCCAGCAGCTTGATTAGCACAGATACGCAGTATTTT.

Comments on this clone: Distinct nucleotide sequences in the sample also encode this CDR3. This rearrangement joins TRBV6-5 to TRBJ2-1; tentatively, D is TRBD1 (5 bases). With 0 bases removed from V and 1 base from J, the gap between germline ends came to 10 bases. The germline V gene has CDR1 MNHEY and CDR2 SVGAGI. There are 16 residues in the CDR3. CDR3 protein: CASSYSGQGSYNEQFF. In nucleotides, the CDR3 is TGTGCCAGCAGTTACTCGGGCCAGGGTTCCTACAATGAGCAGTTCTTC.

The chain is built from TRBV5-1 and TRBJ2-1; 9 bases agree with TRBD2. The V gene end was trimmed by 4 bases and the J gene end by 7 bases; junction bases not matched to a gene: 12. The CDR3 consists of 16 residues. The V gene's germline CDR1 is SGHRS and CDR2 YFSETQ. CDR3 protein: CASSLEPGTSWNEQFF. The CDR3 coding sequence is TGCGCCAGCAGCCTTGAGCCCGGGACTAGCTGGAATGAGCAGTTCTTC.